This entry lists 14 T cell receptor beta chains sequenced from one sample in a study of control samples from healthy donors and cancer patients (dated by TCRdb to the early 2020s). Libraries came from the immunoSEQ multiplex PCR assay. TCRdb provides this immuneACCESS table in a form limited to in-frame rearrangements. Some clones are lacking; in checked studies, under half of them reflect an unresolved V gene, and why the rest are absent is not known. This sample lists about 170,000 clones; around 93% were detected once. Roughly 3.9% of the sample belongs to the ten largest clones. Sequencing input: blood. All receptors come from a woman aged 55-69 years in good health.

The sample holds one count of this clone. As DNA, the CDR3 is TGCGCCAGCAGCACACAGGGTAGGAATTCACCCCTCCACTTT. Protein: CASSTQGRNSPLHF. V is TRBV5-1 and J is TRBJ1-6, with a weak D call TRBD1 (6 bases). V gave up 4 bases and J gave up 7 bases, with 12 bases separating them. CDR1 and CDR2 (germline): SGHRS, YFSETQ. CDR3 size: 14 residues.

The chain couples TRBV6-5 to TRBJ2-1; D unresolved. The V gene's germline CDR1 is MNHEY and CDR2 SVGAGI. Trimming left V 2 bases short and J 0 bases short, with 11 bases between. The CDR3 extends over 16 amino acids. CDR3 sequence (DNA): TGTGCCAGCAGTTACGGGCCAACACTCTCCTACAATGAGCAGTTCTTC. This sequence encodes CASSYGPTLSYNEQFF.

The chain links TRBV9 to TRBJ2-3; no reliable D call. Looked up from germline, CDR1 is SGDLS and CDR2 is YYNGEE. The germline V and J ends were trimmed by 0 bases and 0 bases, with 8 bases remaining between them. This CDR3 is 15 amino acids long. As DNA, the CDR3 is TGTGCCAGCAGCGTAGAGCCCTTTAGCACAGATACGCAGTATTTT. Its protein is CASSVEPFSTDTQYF.

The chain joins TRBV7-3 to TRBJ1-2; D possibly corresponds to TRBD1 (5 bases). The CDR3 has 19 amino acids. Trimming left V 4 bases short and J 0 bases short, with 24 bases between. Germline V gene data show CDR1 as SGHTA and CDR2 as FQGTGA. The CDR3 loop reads CASSSVPWAGRTANYGYTF. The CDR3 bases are TGTGCCAGCAGCTCCGTCCCTTGGGCAGGGCGCACGGCTAACTATGGCTACACCTTC.

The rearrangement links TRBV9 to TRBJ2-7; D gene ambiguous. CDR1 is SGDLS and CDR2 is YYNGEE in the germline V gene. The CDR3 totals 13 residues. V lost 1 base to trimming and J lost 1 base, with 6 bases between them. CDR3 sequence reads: CASSVKESYEQYF. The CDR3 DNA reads TGTGCCAGCAGCGTAAAGGAATCCTACGAGCAGTACTTC.

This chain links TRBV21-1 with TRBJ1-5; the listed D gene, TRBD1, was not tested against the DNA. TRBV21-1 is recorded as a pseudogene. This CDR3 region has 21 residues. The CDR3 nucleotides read TGTGCCAGCAGCAAACCTTCTTACATCGTCGGGACAGGGTTTTCGGCGGGGCCCCAGCATTTT. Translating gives CASSKPSYIVGTGFSAGPQHF.

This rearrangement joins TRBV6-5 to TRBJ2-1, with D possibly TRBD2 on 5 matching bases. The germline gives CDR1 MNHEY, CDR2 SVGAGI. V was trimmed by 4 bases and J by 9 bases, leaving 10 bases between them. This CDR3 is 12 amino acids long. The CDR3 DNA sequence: TGTGCCAGCAGTTCGTCGACTACTGAGCAGTTCTTC. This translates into CASSSSTTEQFF.

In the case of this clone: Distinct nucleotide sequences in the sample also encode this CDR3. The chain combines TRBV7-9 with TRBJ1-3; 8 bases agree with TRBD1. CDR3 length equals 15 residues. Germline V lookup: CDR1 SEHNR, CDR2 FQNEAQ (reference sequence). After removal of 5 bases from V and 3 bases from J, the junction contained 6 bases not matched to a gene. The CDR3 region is CASSLGQGSGNTIYF. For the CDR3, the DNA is TGTGCCAGCAGCCTCGGACAGGGCAGTGGAAACACCATATATTTT.

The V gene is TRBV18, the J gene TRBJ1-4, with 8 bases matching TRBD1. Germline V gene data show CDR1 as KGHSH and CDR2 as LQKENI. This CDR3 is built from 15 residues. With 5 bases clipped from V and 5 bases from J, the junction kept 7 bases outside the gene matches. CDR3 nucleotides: TGTGCCAGCTCAGAACAGGGGGGAAGAAATGAAAAACTGTTTTTT. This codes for CASSEQGGRNEKLFF.

For the CDR3, the DNA is TGTGCCAGCAGTTTATACAGGATTACTAGCACAGATACGCAGTATTTT. It yields the protein CASSLYRITSTDTQYF. The rearrangement links TRBV6-2 or TRBV6-3 to TRBJ2-3, with D possibly being TRBD1 (5 bases). The CDR3 spans 16 residues. Germline V lookup: CDR1 MNHEY, CDR2 SVGEGT. Trimming removed 4 bases at V and 0 bases at J, with 14 bases between.

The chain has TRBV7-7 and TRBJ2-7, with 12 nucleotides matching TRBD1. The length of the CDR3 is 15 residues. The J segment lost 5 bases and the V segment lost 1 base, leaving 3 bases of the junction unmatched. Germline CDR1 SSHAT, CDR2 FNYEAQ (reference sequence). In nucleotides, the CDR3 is TGTGCCAGCAGCTTAGGGGGGACAGGGGGCGACGAGCAGTACTTC. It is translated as CASSLGGTGGDEQYF.

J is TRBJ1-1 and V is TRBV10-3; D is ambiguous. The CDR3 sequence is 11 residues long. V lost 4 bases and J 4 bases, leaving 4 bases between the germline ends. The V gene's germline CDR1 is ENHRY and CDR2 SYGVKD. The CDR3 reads CAISALTEAFF. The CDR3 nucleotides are TGTGCCATCAGTGCACTCACTGAAGCTTTCTTT.

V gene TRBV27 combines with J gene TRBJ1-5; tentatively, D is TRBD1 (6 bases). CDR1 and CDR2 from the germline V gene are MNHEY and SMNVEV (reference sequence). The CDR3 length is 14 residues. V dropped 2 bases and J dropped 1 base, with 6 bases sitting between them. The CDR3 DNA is TGTGCCAGCAGTTTAAGGGGGAGCAATCAGCCCCAGCATTTT. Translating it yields CASSLRGSNQPQHF.

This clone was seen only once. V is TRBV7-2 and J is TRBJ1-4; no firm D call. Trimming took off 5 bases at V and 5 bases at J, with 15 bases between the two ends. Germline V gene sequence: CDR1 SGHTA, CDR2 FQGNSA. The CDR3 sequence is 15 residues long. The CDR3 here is CASSPRDPGNEKLFF. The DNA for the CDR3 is TGTGCCAGCAGCCCTAGGGATCCGGGAAATGAAAAACTGTTTTTT. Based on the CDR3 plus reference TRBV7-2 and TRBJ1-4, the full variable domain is GAGVSQSPSNKVTEKGKDVELRCDPISGHTALYWYRQSLGQGLEFLIYFQGNSAPDKSGLPSDRFSAERTGGSVSTLTIQRTQQEDSAVYLCASSPRDPGNEKLFFGSGTQLSVL.